These 21 T cell receptor beta chains came from one sample sequenced in a study of blood T cell repertoires in COVID-19. Produced via immunoSEQ multiplex PCR; TCRdb's table is partial and in-frame only. The repertoire holds roughly 380,000 clones, with approximately 89% as singletons. Sequenced input: PBMCs or T cells enriched from blood (not recorded which). These receptors were taken from a young man who had recovered from COVID-19.

The V call is TRBV3-1 (or the pseudogene TRBV3-2), the J call TRBJ2-2; D call uncertain. Trimming shortened V by 3 bases and J by 7 bases, and 12 bases separated the two germline ends. The germline gives CDR1 LGHDT, CDR2 YNNKEL (reference sequence). The CDR3 covers 14 residues. CDR3 amino acids: CASSQGRRYGELFF. DNA of the CDR3: TGTGCCAGCAGCCAGGGCAGGCGATACGGGGAGCTGTTTTTT.

The chain links TRBV2 to TRBJ1-2; D call uncertain. Germline CDR1 reads SNHLY; CDR2 reads FYNNEI. V lost 0 bases, J lost 4 bases, and 9 bases lay in between. The CDR3 runs 14 residues. The CDR3 sequence is CASSEARGSYGYTF. CDR3 DNA sequence: TGTGCCAGCAGTGAAGCCCGGGGAAGCTATGGCTACACCTTC. Full variable domain (missing parts from reference TRBV2 and TRBJ1-2): EPEVTQTPSHQVTQMGQEVILRCVPISNHLYFYWYRQILGQKVEFLVSFYNNEISEKSEIFDDQFSVERPDGSNFTLKIRSTKLEDSAMYFCASSEARGSYGYTFGSGTRLTVV.

The rearrangement uses TRBV7-8 and TRBJ1-1; maybe TRBD1 (5 bases). The V gene lost 5 bases and the J gene lost 1 base, with 14 bases spanning the gap. The CDR3 loop spans 15 amino acids. Germline values: CDR1 SGHVS, CDR2 FQNEAQ. CDR3 nucleotide sequence: TGTGCCAGCAGCCCGTTACAGGAAACGAACACTGAAGCTTTCTTT. Translated, it gives CASSPLQETNTEAFF.

This clone was observed a single time. The chain joins TRBV12-5 to TRBJ2-1, with D perhaps TRBD1 (5 bases). Per the germline V gene, CDR1 is LGHNT and CDR2 is FRNRAP. The V and J ends lost 4 bases and 0 bases respectively, with 13 bases between them. There are 16 residues in the CDR3. CDR3 sequence (DNA): TGTGCTAGTGGTTCCTCCGACAGTTCCTCCTACAATGAGCAGTTCTTC. Translating it yields CASGSSDSSSYNEQFF.

V is TRBV7-2 and J is TRBJ2-1, with a tentative D call TRBD1 (5 bases). CDR1 is SGHTA and CDR2 is FQGNSA in the germline V gene. The CDR3 runs to 13 residues. Trimming shortened V by 5 bases and J by 9 bases, and 14 bases separated the two germline ends. The DNA of the CDR3 is TGTGCCAGCAGCGAGCCCCCAGGGCGTGAGCAGTTCTTC. Encoded protein: CASSEPPGREQFF.

The genes are TRBV11-2 and TRBJ2-7, with D perhaps TRBD1 (6 bases). Trimming cost V 5 bases and J 0 bases, with 14 bases left between them. The V gene's germline CDR1 is SGHAT and CDR2 FQNNGV. The CDR3 loop spans 15 amino acids. The CDR3 protein is CASSDRQVGSYEQYF. As DNA, the CDR3 is TGTGCCAGCAGCGATCGACAGGTGGGCTCCTACGAGCAGTACTTC.

V gene TRBV15 combines with J gene TRBJ1-5, with a tentative D call TRBD1 (5 bases). V gave up 0 bases and J gave up 3 bases, with 9 bases separating them. The CDR3 runs to 15 residues. Germline V gene sequence: CDR1 LNHNV, CDR2 YYDKDF (reference sequence). CDR3 residues: CATSRDRDSNQPQHF. In DNA, the CDR3 is TGTGCCACCAGCAGAGACCGGGACTCCAATCAGCCCCAGCATTTT.

V gene TRBV30 combines with J gene TRBJ1-2, with TRBD1 as a possible D gene (5 bases). The CDR3 has 10 residues. Trimming pared 2 bases from V and 8 bases from J, leaving 6 bases between. Germline V gene lookup returns CDR1 GTSNPN and CDR2 SVGIG (reference sequence). This chain's CDR3 is CAWSQGGYTF. The CDR3 nucleotides read TGTGCCTGGAGTCAGGGCGGCTACACCTTC.

The V call is TRBV7-8, the J call TRBJ1-1; 8 positions agree with TRBD1. The trim removed 6 bases at V and 4 bases at J, leaving 10 bases unmatched. Germline CDR1 reads SGHVS; CDR2 reads FQNEAQ. This CDR3 is 15 amino acids long. The chain's CDR3 is CASRSTTGGATEAFF. Written as DNA, the CDR3 is TGTGCCAGCAGGTCTACAACAGGGGGTGCCACTGAAGCTTTCTTT. Full variable domain (outside the CDR3, taken from reference TRBV7-8 and TRBJ1-1): GAGVSQSPRYKVAKRGQDVALRCDPISGHVSLFWYQQALGQGPEFLTYFQNEAQLDKSGLPSDRFFAERPEGSVSTLKIQRTQQEDSAVYLCASRSTTGGATEAFFGQGTRLTVV.

The sample holds one count of this clone. The CDR3 sequence is CASSIASGLVPEQFF. The CDR3 DNA reads TGTGCCAGTAGTATAGCCTCGGGACTAGTACCTGAGCAGTTCTTC. The rearrangement joins TRBV19 to TRBJ2-1, with 8 nucleotides matching TRBD2. Germline loops: CDR1 LNHDA, CDR2 SQIVND (reference sequence). V shed 1 base, J shed 9 bases, and the junction held 8 bases outside the gene matches. This CDR3 is 15 amino acids long.

The chain links TRBV2 to TRBJ2-7; TRBD1 matches 10 bases. With 7 bases clipped from V and 1 base from J, the junction kept 13 bases outside the gene matches. Germline values: CDR1 SNHLY, CDR2 FYNNEI. This CDR3 spans 17 amino acids. The CDR3 spells CASIQRVGTGVSYEQYF. The CDR3, as DNA: TGTGCCAGCATCCAGCGTGTCGGGACAGGGGTTTCCTACGAGCAGTACTTC.

This chain joins TRBV6-5 and TRBJ2-5, with a weak D call TRBD1 (6 bases). Germline CDR1 and CDR2: MNHEY and SVGAGI. CDR3 length: 13 amino acids. V gave up 6 bases and J gave up 3 bases, with 11 bases separating them. CDR3 nucleotide sequence: TGTGCCAGCAGCCGGGGACAAAAAGAGACCCAGTACTTC. This encodes CASSRGQKETQYF.

This clone was seen a few times. The V call is TRBV12-5, the J call TRBJ1-4; weak D call: TRBD1 (5 bases). CDR1 and CDR2 (germline): LGHNT, FRNRAP. Trimming took 0 bases from V and 6 from J, leaving 11 bases between them. The CDR3 is 15 residues long. This chain's CDR3 is CASGLVRGRHEKLFF. The CDR3 DNA reads TGTGCTAGTGGTTTGGTACGGGGGAGACATGAAAAACTGTTTTTT.

This sequence joins TRBV6-2 or TRBV6-3 and TRBJ2-7; no clear D gene. The germline gives CDR1 MNHEY, CDR2 SVGEGT. This CDR3 is 11 amino acids long. The ends were cut back, 4 bases at V and 2 bases at J, with 3 bases in the middle. CDR3 nucleotides: TGTGCCAGCAGTTCTACCTACGAGCAGTACTTC. Translating gives CASSSTYEQYF.

This chain links TRBV18 with TRBJ1-2; D call uncertain. The V end was cut by 3 bases, the J end by 3 bases, with 8 bases between. The V gene's germline CDR1 is KGHSH and CDR2 LQKENI. CDR3 length: 13 residues. The CDR3 reads CASSPDQDYGYTF. CDR3 DNA sequence: TGTGCCAGCTCACCCGACCAGGACTATGGCTACACCTTC. Using reference TRBV18 and TRBJ1-2 for the parts outside the CDR3, the full variable domain is NAGVMQNPRHLVRRRGQEARLRCSPMKGHSHVYWYRQLPEEGLKFMVYLQKENIIDESGMPKERFSAEFPKEGPSILRIQQVVRGDSAAYFCASSPDQDYGYTFGSGTRLTVV.

The V call is TRBV14, the J call TRBJ2-1; D unresolved. The CDR3 sequence is 15 residues long. Germline lookup yields CDR1 SGHDN and CDR2 FVKESK. The V end was cut by 4 bases, the J end by 6 bases, with 16 bases between. This chain's CDR3 is CASSLQVTRGNEQFF. DNA of the CDR3: TGTGCCAGCAGCCTCCAAGTGACCAGAGGCAATGAGCAGTTCTTC.

The chain has TRBV5-6 and TRBJ1-2; a weak D match, TRBD1 (5 bases). This CDR3 is built from 14 residues. Deletions cut 2 bases from V and 6 bases from J, with 14 bases between. The V gene's germline CDR1 is SGHDT and CDR2 YYEEEE. The DNA of the CDR3 is TGTGCCAGCAGCTTACCAGGGTTGGGGCATGGCTACACCTTC. Encoded protein: CASSLPGLGHGYTF.

This chain joins TRBV7-3 and TRBJ1-5, with TRBD1 matching over 8 bases. The length of the CDR3 is 17 residues. Losses at the gene ends were 5 bases for V and 5 bases for J; bases not matched to a gene: 14. Per the germline V gene, CDR1 is SGHTA and CDR2 is FQGTGA. CDR3 loop: CASSLQGGPFKDQPQHF. The CDR3 DNA reads TGTGCCAGCAGCCTACAGGGGGGCCCCTTCAAAGATCAGCCCCAGCATTTT.

V is TRBV10-3 and J is TRBJ2-5, with D possibly matching TRBD1 (6 bases). CDR1 is ENHRY, CDR2 SYGVKD, per germline. Trimming removed 6 bases at V and 3 bases at J, with 17 bases between. CDR3 length: 15 residues. The CDR3 nucleotides are TGTGCCATCAGGAGGGACACCCGAGGAGAAGAGACCCAGTACTTC. This codes for CAIRRDTRGEETQYF.

The V and J genes are TRBV9 and TRBJ2-7, with 9 positions matching TRBD1. The CDR3 spans 14 residues. V was pared by 4 bases and J by 2 bases, with 4 bases of the junction left unmatched. Germline V gene lookup returns CDR1 SGDLS and CDR2 YYNGEE. In DNA form, the CDR3 reads TGTGCCAGCAGCCCACGACAGGGGGCCTACGAGCAGTACTTC. Amino acid sequence: CASSPRQGAYEQYF. The entire variable domain, with the rest obtained from reference TRBV9 and TRBJ2-7, is as follows: DSGVTQTPKHLITATGQRVTLRCSPRSGDLSVYWYQQSLDQGLQFLIQYYNGEERAKGNILERFSAQQFPDLHSELNLSSLELGDSALYFCASSPRQGAYEQYFGPGTRLTVT.

The chain has TRBV30 and TRBJ2-1; D is possibly TRBD2 (6 bases). Per germline, CDR1 GTSNPN and CDR2 SVGIG (reference sequence). V was shortened by 5 bases and J by 8 bases, with 10 bases between the two germline ends. The CDR3 is 11 residues long. DNA of the CDR3: TGTGCCTGGCGGCGGGGCCATGAGCAGTTCTTC. The encoded protein is CAWRRGHEQFF.